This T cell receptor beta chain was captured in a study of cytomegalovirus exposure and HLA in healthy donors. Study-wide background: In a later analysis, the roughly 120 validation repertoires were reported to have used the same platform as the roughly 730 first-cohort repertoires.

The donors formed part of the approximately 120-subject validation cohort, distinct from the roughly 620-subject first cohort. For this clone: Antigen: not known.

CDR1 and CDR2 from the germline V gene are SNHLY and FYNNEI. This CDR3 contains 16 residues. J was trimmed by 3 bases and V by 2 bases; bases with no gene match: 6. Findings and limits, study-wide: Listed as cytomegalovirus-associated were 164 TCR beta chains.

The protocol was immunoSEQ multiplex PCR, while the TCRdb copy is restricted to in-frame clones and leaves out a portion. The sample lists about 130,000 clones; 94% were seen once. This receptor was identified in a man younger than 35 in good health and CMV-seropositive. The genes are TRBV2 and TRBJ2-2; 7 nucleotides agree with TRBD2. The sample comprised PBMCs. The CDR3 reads CASSEWPSGYTGELFF. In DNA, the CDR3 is TGTGCCAGCAGTGAATGGCCTAGCGGATACACCGGGGAGCTGTTTTTT. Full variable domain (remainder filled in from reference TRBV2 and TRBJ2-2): EPEVTQTPSHQVTQMGQEVILRCVPISNHLYFYWYRQILGQKVEFLVSFYNNEISEKSEIFDDQFSVERPDGSNFTLKIRSTKLEDSAMYFCASSEWPSGYTGELFFGEGSRLTVL.